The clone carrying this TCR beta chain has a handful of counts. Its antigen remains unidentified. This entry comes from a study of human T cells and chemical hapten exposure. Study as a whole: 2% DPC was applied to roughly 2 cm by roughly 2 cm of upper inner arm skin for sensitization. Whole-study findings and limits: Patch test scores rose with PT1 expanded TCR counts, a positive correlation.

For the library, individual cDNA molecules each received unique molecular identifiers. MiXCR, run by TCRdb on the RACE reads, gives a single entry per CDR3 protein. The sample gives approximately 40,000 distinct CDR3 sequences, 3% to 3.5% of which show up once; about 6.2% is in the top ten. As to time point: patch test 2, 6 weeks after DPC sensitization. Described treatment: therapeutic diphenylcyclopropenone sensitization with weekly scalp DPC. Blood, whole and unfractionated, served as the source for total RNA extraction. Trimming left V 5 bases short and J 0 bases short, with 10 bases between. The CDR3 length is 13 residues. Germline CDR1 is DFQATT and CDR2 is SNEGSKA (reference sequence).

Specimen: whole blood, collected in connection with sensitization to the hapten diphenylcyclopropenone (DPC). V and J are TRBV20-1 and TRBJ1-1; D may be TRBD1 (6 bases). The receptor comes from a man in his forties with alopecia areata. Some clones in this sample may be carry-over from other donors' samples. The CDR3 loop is CSAGDTMNTEAFF. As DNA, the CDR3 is TGCAGTGCTGGGGACACAATGAACACTGAAGCTTTCTTT.